This TCR beta chain appears in the sequencing data of a study of T cell repertoires in cytomegalovirus infection. TCRdb passed the reads through MiXCR, listing each CDR3 protein once. The profile shows some 940,000 distinct CDR3 sequences, more than 25% of them singletons. Study conclusions and caveats: The ex vivo response showed dominance by HLA-C-restricted CMV-specific TCR beta clonotypes.

Germline-derived CDR1 and CDR2 are KGHSH and LQKENI. The CDR3 totals 14 residues. V was shortened by 2 bases and J by 4 bases, with 11 bases between the two germline ends. To note about this clonotype: What it recognizes is unknown.

The sequence was obtained from a human donor in good health (CMV status not recorded). Some clones in this sample may be carry-over from other donors' samples. V is TRBV18 and J is TRBJ1-1; weak D call: TRBD1 (5 bases). The source material was cultured CD8+ T cells from PBMCs, sampled from culture after CMV antigen stimulation. The CDR3 reads CASSPIRRATEAFF. CDR3 nucleotides: TGTGCCAGCTCACCAATTCGCAGGGCCACTGAAGCTTTCTTT.